These 32 T cell receptor beta chains were all obtained from the same sample, sequenced in a study of glioma-infiltrating T cells after dendritic cell vaccination. TCRdb's copy holds only in-frame clones and misses some; the assay was immunoSEQ multiplex PCR. The sample yields 55,000 to 75,000 clones, about 80% seen once. Noted time point: after dendritic cell vaccination, including at tumor progression/relapse. The input for sequencing was blood, taken after dendritic cell vaccination. Source of these receptors: a human donor with glioblastoma.

This sequence joins TRBV4-3 and TRBJ2-7, with D tentatively TRBD1 (5 bases). With 0 bases removed from V and 7 bases from J, the gap between germline ends came to 19 bases. CDR1 is LGHNA, CDR2 YSLEER, per germline. The CDR3 contains 16 residues. This chain's CDR3 is CASSQDIIGREVEQYF. Written as DNA, the CDR3 is TGCGCCAGCAGCCAAGATATTATAGGCAGGGAAGTGGAGCAGTACTTC.

Of note for this clone: Additional DNA sequences in this sample encode the identical CDR3. The chain combines TRBV30 with TRBJ1-2; D perhaps matches TRBD1 (6 bases). The CDR3 runs to 13 residues. V lost 1 base, J lost 2 bases, and 8 bases lay in between. Looked up from germline, CDR1 is GTSNPN and CDR2 is SVGIG (reference sequence). CDR3 amino acids: CAWSATGNYGYTF. The CDR3 region has the DNA TGTGCCTGGAGTGCCACAGGGAACTATGGCTACACCTTC.

V gene TRBV7-9 combines with J gene TRBJ2-7; a weak D match, TRBD1 (5 bases). Germline V gene sequence: CDR1 SEHNR, CDR2 FQNEAQ (reference sequence). The CDR3 sequence is 14 residues long. Trimming removed 1 base from V and 0 bases from J, with 7 bases in between. The CDR3: CASSLVDSSYEQYF. CDR3 in DNA: TGTGCCAGCAGCTTAGTTGACAGCTCCTACGAGCAGTACTTC.

The chain has TRBV30 and TRBJ1-5, with D unclear. CDR1 is GTSNPN, CDR2 SVGIG, per germline (reference sequence). V was pared by 3 bases and J by 4 bases, with 13 bases between. This CDR3 contains 14 residues. The CDR3 spells CAWSQGEQNQPQHF. The CDR3 coding sequence is TGTGCCTGGAGCCAAGGAGAGCAAAATCAGCCCCAGCATTTT.

Concerning this clone: The junction differs from germline at one of its ends, possibly a read error. The rearrangement uses TRBV7-7 and TRBJ1-4; 7 nucleotides match TRBD1. Germline V gives CDR1 SSHAT, CDR2 FNYEAQ (reference sequence). The CDR3 spans 15 residues. The DNA for the CDR3 is TGTGCTAGCAGCCCAAGACAGGGACGGAATGAAAAACTGTTTTTT. Translation gives CASSPRQGRNEKLFF.

The genes are TRBV27 and TRBJ1-1; TRBD1 aligns across 9 bases. There are 14 residues in the CDR3. CDR1 is MNHEY, CDR2 SMNVEV, per germline (reference sequence). Unmatched junction bases numbered 4, after V lost 4 bases and J lost 4 bases. The DNA of the CDR3 is TGTGCCAGCAGTTACAGGGGGCGCGGCACTGAAGCTTTCTTT. It codes for CASSYRGRGTEAFF.

The chain recombines TRBV18 with TRBJ2-3; D might be TRBD1 (6 bases). CDR3 length: 16 residues. Germline CDR1 is KGHSH and CDR2 is LQKENI. The V end lost 3 bases, the J end lost 1 base, and 14 bases lay between the germline ends. The CDR3 DNA reads TGTGCCAGCTCACCGTCTGGGGGCGTCCGCACAGATACGCAGTATTTT. Protein: CASSPSGGVRTDTQYF.

The CDR3 spells CASSLAARGGYGYTF. The CDR3 DNA reads TGCGCCAGCAGCTTGGCCGCCAGGGGCGGCTATGGCTACACCTTC. The chain employs TRBV5-1 and TRBJ1-2, with D possibly matching TRBD1 (6 bases). Germline V lookup: CDR1 SGHRS, CDR2 YFSETQ. This CDR3 contains 15 residues. V shed 0 bases and J shed 4 bases, with 13 bases lying between them.

The chain has TRBV6-6 and TRBJ2-5; D not certain. The V gene lost 6 bases and the J gene lost 5 bases, with 10 bases spanning the gap. This CDR3 contains 12 residues. Germline V gene data show CDR1 as MNHNY and CDR2 as SVGAGI (reference sequence). The chain's CDR3 is CASSPPRETQYF. CDR3 nucleotide sequence: TGTGCCAGCAGCCCCCCGAGGGAGACCCAGTACTTC.

The V gene is TRBV25-1, the J gene TRBJ1-1; 10 positions agree with TRBD1. V lost 4 bases, J lost 3 bases, and 8 bases stayed unmatched. The CDR3 runs 16 residues. CDR1 is MGHDK and CDR2 is SYGVNS in the germline V gene. Here the CDR3 DNA reads TGTGCCAGCAGTGGGGGACAGGGGAGTTTAGACACTGAAGCTTTCTTT. Protein: CASSGGQGSLDTEAFF.

This rearrangement joins TRBV7-6 to TRBJ2-5; D possibly corresponds to TRBD1 (6 bases). The CDR3 is made up of 14 amino acids. Germline assignment: CDR1 SGHVS and CDR2 FNYEAQ. V lost 5 bases, J lost 5 bases, and 15 bases lay in between. CDR3 sequence (DNA): TGTGCCAGCAGCCGAGGGGGATTAGGGGAGACCCAGTACTTC. It specifies CASSRGGLGETQYF.

The chain employs TRBV29-1 and TRBJ2-6; the match to TRBD1 covers 8 bases. The length of the CDR3 is 16 residues. V lost 4 bases to trimming and J lost 4 bases; unmatched junction nucleotides: 9. Germline V lookup: CDR1 SQVTM, CDR2 ANQGSEA. CDR3 DNA: TGCAGCGTTGGTCGGACAGGGCGAGGGGGGGCCAACGTCCTGACTTTC. Protein: CSVGRTGRGGANVLTF.

This rearrangement joins TRBV4-3 to TRBJ1-5; D unresolved. CDR1 LGHNA and CDR2 YSLEER come from the germline V gene. V dropped 0 bases and J dropped 9 bases, with 12 bases sitting between them. The CDR3 covers 14 residues. CDR3 sequence: CASSQDRSPGPQHF. The CDR3 DNA sequence: TGCGCCAGCAGCCAAGACCGTAGTCCGGGGCCCCAGCATTTT.

The chain uses TRBV19 and TRBJ1-5, with TRBD1 as a possible D gene (6 bases). CDR1 and CDR2 (germline): LNHDA, SQIVND (reference sequence). This CDR3 region has 17 residues. V dropped 1 base and J dropped 7 bases, with 20 bases sitting between them. The CDR3 DNA sequence: TGTGCCAGTAGTATAGGGGGGGGCGTCAGGGAGGGCCAGCCCCAGCATTTT. Protein: CASSIGGGVREGQPQHF.

As DNA, the CDR3 is TGTGCCAGCCGCTCAGGGGGTTACGGCAATCAGCCCCAGCATTTT. It specifies CASRSGGYGNQPQHF. The V gene is TRBV27, the J gene TRBJ1-5, with 7 bases fitting TRBD1. The V gene end was trimmed by 8 bases and the J gene end by 2 bases; junction bases not matched to a gene: 9. From germline, CDR1 is MNHEY and CDR2 SMNVEV (reference sequence). The CDR3 covers 15 residues.

The chain has TRBV19 and TRBJ1-1, with a weak D call TRBD1 (5 bases). Trimming cost V 5 bases and J 2 bases, with 15 bases left between them. The CDR3 runs to 15 residues. Per germline, CDR1 LNHDA and CDR2 SQIVND (reference sequence). The CDR3 DNA follows: TGTGCCAGTAGTTTGGAGACAGTTCGAAACACTGAAGCTTTCTTT. Encoded protein: CASSLETVRNTEAFF. The entire variable domain, with the rest obtained from reference TRBV19 and TRBJ1-1, is as follows: DGGITQSPKYLFRKEGQNVTLSCEQNLNHDAMYWYRQDPGQGLRLIYYSQIVNDFQKGDIAEGYSVSREKKESFPLTVTSAQKNPTAFYLCASSLETVRNTEAFFGQGTRLTVV.

This chain links TRBV5-4 with TRBJ1-2; 7 bases fit TRBD1. The CDR3 is 14 amino acids. Per the germline V gene, CDR1 is SGHNT and CDR2 is YYREEE (reference sequence). J was trimmed by 8 bases and V by 3 bases; bases with no gene match: 10. The CDR3: CASSSPTGFGGYTF. The CDR3 region has the DNA TGTGCCAGCAGCTCCCCGACAGGGTTTGGGGGCTACACCTTC.

The V call is TRBV7-6, the J call TRBJ1-1, with 7 bases fitting TRBD1. The germline gives CDR1 SGHVS, CDR2 FNYEAQ. With V trimmed by 5 bases and J by 2 bases, 2 bases remained unmatched. The CDR3 has 13 amino acids. This CDR3 is CASSRDSNTEAFF. In DNA, the CDR3 is TGTGCCAGCAGCCGGGACAGTAACACTGAAGCTTTCTTT.

The chain combines TRBV4-2 with TRBJ2-3; D remains ambiguous. The CDR3 sequence is 15 residues long. V dropped 3 bases and J dropped 0 bases, with 10 bases sitting between them. The germline CDR1 and CDR2 sequences are LGHNA and YNFKEQ. CDR3 in DNA: TGTGCCAGCAGCCACGACAAGGAAAGCACAGATACGCAGTATTTT. The encoded protein is CASSHDKESTDTQYF.

This chain uses TRBV18 with TRBJ2-3; D perhaps matches TRBD2 (6 bases). V lost 3 bases to trimming and J lost 0 bases, with 19 bases between them. Germline CDR1 is KGHSH and CDR2 is LQKENI. The CDR3 extends over 18 amino acids. The CDR3 coding sequence is TGTGCCAGCTCACCCTCAGAGTCTAGCGTTGGAAGCACAGATACGCAGTATTTT. Translated: CASSPSESSVGSTDTQYF.

The V and J genes are TRBV7-2 and TRBJ2-7; 8 bases are shared with TRBD2. The J segment lost 4 bases and the V segment lost 5 bases, leaving 16 bases of the junction unmatched. CDR3 length equals 17 residues. Germline CDR1 is SGHTA and CDR2 is FQGNSA. CDR3 DNA: TGTGCCAGCAGCGCCGGGGGGGGCAGCGAGCAATTGTACGAGCAGTACTTC. Protein product: CASSAGGGSEQLYEQYF.

With regard to this clone: One end of the junction fails to match germline, which may point to a read error. CDR3: CASSFGGESEQLFF. Written as DNA, the CDR3 is TGCGCCAGCAGCTTCGGGGGAGAGAGTGAACAACTGTTTTTT. J is TRBJ1-4 and V is TRBV5-1, with D possibly TRBD1 on 5 matching bases. The germline V gene encodes CDR1 SGHRS and CDR2 YFSETQ. CDR3 length: 14 residues.

This clone was observed a single time. The V and J genes are TRBV19 and TRBJ2-2; 11 positions match TRBD1. CDR3 length: 18 amino acids. The junction had 9 bases not matched to a gene; V was cut back by 2 bases and J by 4 bases. Per germline, CDR1 LNHDA and CDR2 SQIVND (reference sequence). In DNA form, the CDR3 reads TGTGCCAGTAGTATAAATTTGGACAGGGGGCGTAGCACCGGGGAGCTGTTTTTT. This encodes CASSINLDRGRSTGELFF.

V usage is TRBV4-1 and J usage is TRBJ2-7; 7 bases line up with TRBD1. V shed 4 bases, J shed 10 bases, and the junction held 13 bases outside the gene matches. This CDR3 region has 14 residues. Per the germline V gene, CDR1 is MGHRA and CDR2 is YSYEKL. CDR3: CASSPPSLGGEQYF. The CDR3 coding sequence is TGCGCCAGCAGCCCCCCCTCCCTAGGGGGCGAACAGTACTTC.

In nucleotides, the CDR3 is TGTGCCAGCAGCTCGAGATCCTACAATGAGCAGTTCTTC. Residues: CASSSRSYNEQFF. The V and J genes are TRBV5-4 and TRBJ2-1, with D uncertain. The CDR3 is 13 amino acids. The germline V gene has CDR1 SGHNT and CDR2 YYREEE (reference sequence). V was clipped by 3 bases and J by 1 base, with 5 bases between them.

The chain employs TRBV7-3 and TRBJ1-1, with 7 nucleotides matching TRBD1. V was clipped by 5 bases and J by 1 base; unmatched bases: 4. Germline CDR1 reads SGHTA; CDR2 reads FQGTGA. CDR3 length: 14 amino acids. The CDR3 sequence: CASSLDRANTEAFF. The DNA of the CDR3 is TGTGCCAGCAGCCTAGACAGGGCGAACACTGAAGCTTTCTTT.

The V and J genes are TRBV6-1 and TRBJ2-3; TRBD1 might be the D (5 bases). The CDR3 contains 14 residues. Trimming took 6 bases from V and 2 from J, leaving 12 bases between them. The V gene's germline CDR1 is MNHNS and CDR2 SASEGT. CDR3 region: CASRLDTYTDTQYF. CDR3 in DNA: TGTGCCAGCAGATTGGACACCTACACAGATACGCAGTATTTT.

The V gene is TRBV11-2, the J gene TRBJ2-2; D gene ambiguous. Germline V gives CDR1 SGHAT, CDR2 FQNNGV. Trimming took off 2 bases at V and 0 bases at J, with 7 bases between the two ends. The CDR3 has 15 amino acids. The CDR3 spells CASSLLLANTGELFF. The CDR3 coding sequence is TGTGCCAGCAGCTTATTACTTGCGAACACCGGGGAGCTGTTTTTT.

This clone was recorded a few times. The J gene is TRBJ2-5, the V gene TRBV7-6, with D perhaps TRBD2 (6 bases). Trimming pared 3 bases from V and 2 bases from J, leaving 7 bases between. CDR3 length: 13 residues. The V gene's germline CDR1 is SGHVS and CDR2 FNYEAQ. The CDR3 reads CASSLGLQETQYF. The CDR3 DNA reads as TGTGCCAGCAGCTTGGGACTTCAAGAGACCCAGTACTTC.

The chain employs TRBV5-1 and TRBJ2-2, with a tentative D call TRBD1 (6 bases). Germline CDR1 SGHRS, CDR2 YFSETQ. V was cut by 2 bases and J by 8 bases, with 13 bases left in between. The CDR3 loop spans 14 amino acids. CDR3 sequence: CASSFSRGPGELFF. DNA of the CDR3: TGCGCCAGCAGCTTTTCCAGGGGCCCTGGGGAGCTGTTTTTT.

V gene TRBV7-6 combines with J gene TRBJ2-1, with TRBD1 matching over 7 bases. With V trimmed by 5 bases and J by 4 bases, 14 bases remained unmatched. The length of the CDR3 is 17 residues. Germline V gene lookup returns CDR1 SGHVS and CDR2 FNYEAQ. Here the CDR3 reads CASSPRGRGQSYNEQFF. CDR3 DNA: TGTGCCAGCAGCCCAAGAGGTAGGGGACAGAGTTACAATGAGCAGTTCTTC.

The table lists this clone with a count of one. The V gene is TRBV29-1, the J gene TRBJ1-2, with unresolved D. The CDR3 length is 11 residues. Trimming shortened V by 1 base and J by 8 bases, and 8 bases separated the two germline ends. Per the germline V gene, CDR1 is SQVTM and CDR2 is ANQGSEA. The CDR3 DNA sequence: TGCAGCGTTGAAGGGAGGGCGGGCTACACCTTC. Translated: CSVEGRAGYTF. The full variable domain, its missing parts supplied by reference TRBV29-1 and TRBJ1-2, is SAVISQKPSRDICQRGTSLTIQCQVDSQVTMMFWYRQQPGQSLTLIATANQGSEATYESGFVIDKFPISRPNLTFSTLTVSNMSPEDSSIYLCSVEGRAGYTFGSGTRLTVV.